The 9 T cell receptor beta chains below come from one sample, sequenced in a study of T-cell memory formation after mild COVID-19. TCRdb reanalysed the 5' RACE reads using MiXCR and keeps one entry per CDR3 protein. Among a few hundred thousand distinct CDR3 sequences listed, roughly a fifth were seen once. The specimen sequenced was PBMCs or a T cell subset sorted from them (not recorded which). These receptors originate from a man younger than 30 who had mild COVID-19 (a few samples of this study predate the infection). Cell type and time point are not known.

The chain employs TRBV14 and TRBJ1-5, with 9 bases lining up with TRBD1. Germline CDR1 reads SGHDN; CDR2 reads FVKESK. The CDR3 sequence is 13 residues long. The trim removed 7 bases at V and 9 bases at J, leaving 7 bases unmatched. The CDR3 spells CASNLVDRGPQHF. The DNA of the CDR3 is TGTGCCAGCAACCTCGTGGACAGGGGGCCCCAGCATTTT.

This clonotype came up a few times. The chain carries TRBV7-8 and TRBJ1-4; a possible D gene is TRBD1 (6 bases). The CDR3 runs 16 residues. CDR1 is SGHVS, CDR2 FQNEAQ, per germline. V lost 5 bases and J 0 bases, leaving 13 bases between the germline ends. The CDR3 sequence: CASSPYRVATNEKLFF. CDR3 coding DNA: TGTGCCAGCAGCCCATACAGGGTTGCAACTAATGAAAAACTGTTTTTT.

The rearrangement uses TRBV2 and TRBJ2-7; 8 bases match TRBD2. V dropped 5 bases and J dropped 3; count of bases not matched to a gene: 3. CDR1 is SNHLY, CDR2 FYNNEI, per germline. CDR3 length equals 13 residues. CDR3 nucleotide sequence: TGTGCCAGCAGTTTACTAGCGGTCTACGAGCAGTACTTC. As protein: CASSLLAVYEQYF.

The gene calls are TRBV28 and TRBJ2-7; 7 bases agree with TRBD2. From germline, CDR1 is MDHEN and CDR2 SYDVKM. The length of the CDR3 is 13 residues. The ends lost 6 bases at V and 2 bases at J; junction bases unmatched: 4. DNA for the CDR3: TGTGCCAGCAGCGGGGGGTTGCCCTACGAGCAGTACGTC. Encoded protein: CASSGGLPYEQYV.

The rearrangement links TRBV10-3 to TRBJ1-6; D is undetermined. This CDR3 is 14 amino acids long. Trimming took 4 bases from V and 2 from J, leaving 6 bases between them. Germline V lookup: CDR1 ENHRY, CDR2 SYGVKD. CDR3 loop: CAISGATYNSPLHF. DNA of the CDR3: TGTGCCATCAGTGGGGCTACCTATAATTCACCCCTCCACTTT.

This clonotype was seen a few times. The rearrangement joins TRBV7-2 to TRBJ2-5; no firm D call. Germline V gene lookup returns CDR1 SGHTA and CDR2 FQGNSA. This CDR3 region has 14 residues. V was shortened by 1 base and J by 8 bases, with 14 bases between the two germline ends. The CDR3 here is CASSLGVLGLTQYF. Here the CDR3 DNA reads TGTGCCAGCAGCTTAGGAGTTTTAGGTCTTACCCAGTACTTC. The variable domain in full, with the rest retrieved from reference TRBV7-2 and TRBJ2-5, is GAGVSQSPSNKVTEKGKDVELRCDPISGHTALYWYRQSLGQGLEFLIYFQGNSAPDKSGLPSDRFSAERTGGSVSTLTIQRTQQEDSAVYLCASSLGVLGLTQYFGPGTRLLVL.

This clonotype was observed a handful of times. In nucleotides, the CDR3 is TGTGCCAGCAGCCGACAGGCGAACTCCTACGAGCAGTACGTC. Translation: CASSRQANSYEQYV. J is TRBJ2-7 and V is TRBV7-9, with D tentatively TRBD1 (6 bases). The germline gives CDR1 SEHNR, CDR2 FQNEAQ (reference sequence). CDR3 length equals 14 residues. The V end lost 5 bases, the J end lost 0 bases, and 11 bases lay between the germline ends.

V gene TRBV20-1 combines with J gene TRBJ2-7, with D possibly matching TRBD2 (5 bases). Per the germline V gene, CDR1 is DFQATT and CDR2 is SNEGSKA (reference sequence). Between the trimmed V and J ends, which lost 7 bases and 3 bases, there was a span of 10 bases. The length of the CDR3 is 11 residues. DNA of the CDR3: TGCAGTGTACGCCGGGACTACGAGCAGTACTTC. It specifies CSVRRDYEQYF.

The CDR3 DNA reads TGTGCCAGCAACTTACAGGGGATGTTTGAAAAACTGTTTTTT. Protein product: CASNLQGMFEKLFF. The J gene is TRBJ1-4, the V gene TRBV5-6; 7 bases agree with TRBD1. V was pared by 6 bases and J by 7 bases, with 9 bases of the junction left unmatched. From germline, CDR1 is SGHDT and CDR2 YYEEEE. This CDR3 spans 14 amino acids. Based on the CDR3 plus reference TRBV5-6 and TRBJ1-4, the full variable domain is DAGVTQSPTHLIKTRGQQVTLRCSPKSGHDTVSWYQQALGQGPQFIFQYYEEEERQRGNFPDRFSGHQFPNYSSELNVNALLLGDSALYLCASNLQGMFEKLFFGSGTQLSVL.